What follows are 10 T cell receptor beta chains derived from one specimen sequenced in a study of blood T cells in healthy people across ages. Through a sample-barcoded 5' primer and a J-beta primer mix, a second PCR was run for roughly 7 to 11 cycles. TCRdb passed the 5' RACE reads through MiXCR, listing each CDR3 protein once. The repertoire consists of 1.5 million or so distinct CDR3 sequences, with approximately 43% occurring once and the leading ten covering less than 5%. Sequencing input: blood. Receptors were obtained from a woman aged 18-29 years in good health.

As for this clonotype: One end of the junction fails to match germline, which may point to a read error. The V gene is TRBV29-1, the J gene TRBJ2-5; TRBD2 might be the D (5 bases). The CDR3 loop spans 13 amino acids. Germline assignment: CDR1 SQVTM and CDR2 ANQGSEA. CDR3 in DNA: TGCGGCGTTGAAAAACAAGGCGGGGAGACCCAGTACTTC. Amino acids: CGVEKQGGETQYF.

This clonotype has just one count. V and J are TRBV3-1 and TRBJ2-7; D is possibly TRBD1 (5 bases). This CDR3 region has 16 residues. Trimming took off 0 bases at V and 4 bases at J, with 16 bases between the two ends. The germline V gene encodes CDR1 LGHDT and CDR2 YNNKEL (reference sequence). Here the CDR3 reads CASSQDFAGYGYEQYF. The CDR3 DNA reads TGTGCCAGCAGCCAAGATTTCGCAGGGTACGGGTACGAGCAGTACTTC.

This clonotype showed up many times. J is TRBJ2-7 and V is TRBV6-6; D perhaps matches TRBD1 (5 bases). Trimming stripped 0 bases from V and 2 bases from J, with 11 bases between. The CDR3 is made up of 15 amino acids. CDR1 is MNHNY and CDR2 is SVGAGI in the germline V gene (reference sequence). DNA for the CDR3: TGTGCCAGCAGTTACTCTGGCCAGGGTGCCTACGAGCAGTACTTC. Its translation is CASSYSGQGAYEQYF.

This clonotype was detected only a few times. The chain joins TRBV12-3 or TRBV12-4 to TRBJ1-2; D is uncertain. The CDR3 runs 17 residues. The V end lost 4 bases, the J end lost 1 base, and 19 bases lay between the germline ends. CDR3 region: CASSSLSRSQVNYGYTF. The CDR3 nucleotides read TGTGCCAGCAGTTCCCTTTCCCGGTCACAAGTTAACTATGGCTACACCTTC.

This clonotype was seen only a few times. The chain employs TRBV6-2 or TRBV6-3 and TRBJ2-3; 11 positions match TRBD2. From germline, CDR1 is MNHEY and CDR2 SVGEGT. J was trimmed by 2 bases and V by 6 bases; bases with no gene match: 10. The CDR3 contains 17 residues. CDR3 in DNA: TGTGCCAGCAGATGGTCGCAACTAGCGGGGGACACAGATACGCAGTATTTT. Translation: CASRWSQLAGDTDTQYF.

This clonotype has only a few counts. The chain is built from TRBV12-3 or TRBV12-4 and TRBJ1-5; possible D gene TRBD1, 6 bases. The CDR3 spans 16 residues. Trimming removed 6 bases from V and 1 base from J, with 16 bases in between. The CDR3 nucleotides are TGTGCCAGCAGACGAAGGAGCGGGGGCAGCAATCAGCCCCAGCATTTT. It encodes CASRRRSGGSNQPQHF.

The CDR3 sequence: CASSLPGLARTGELFF. The CDR3 nucleotides are TGTGCCAGCAGCCTCCCCGGACTAGCCCGAACCGGGGAGCTGTTTTTT. The chain employs TRBV7-2 and TRBJ2-2; 8 bases are a match to TRBD2. Germline V CDR1 and CDR2: SGHTA, FQGNSA. CDR3 size: 16 residues. After removal of 5 bases from V and 5 bases from J, the junction contained 10 bases not matched to a gene.

The chain is built from TRBV27 and TRBJ2-7; 9 nucleotides align to TRBD2. V lost 4 bases and J lost 1; bases outside the gene matches: 5. From germline, CDR1 is MNHEY and CDR2 SMNVEV (reference sequence). The CDR3 loop spans 15 amino acids. The CDR3 DNA is TGTGCCAGCAGTTCCCCGGCGGGAGGGTCCTACGAGCAGTACTTC. Its protein is CASSSPAGGSYEQYF.

The chain joins TRBV20-1 to TRBJ1-2, with 11 positions matching TRBD1. The CDR3 contains 15 residues. The germline CDR1 and CDR2 sequences are DFQATT and SNEGSKA (reference sequence). The V segment lost 6 bases and the J segment 6 bases; nucleotides outside the gene matches: 12. The CDR3 bases are TGCAGTGCGGAAGCGGCGGACAGGGGGCGGGATGGCTACACCTTC. It yields the protein CSAEAADRGRDGYTF.

This clonotype occurred a few times. The chain employs TRBV20-1 and TRBJ1-5; no firm D call. The CDR3 covers 13 residues. Germline V gives CDR1 DFQATT, CDR2 SNEGSKA (reference sequence). V dropped 5 bases and J dropped 2 bases, with 10 bases sitting between them. The CDR3 DNA reads as TGCAGTGCTGGGAAACCTGGCAATCAGCCCCAGCATTTT. It codes for CSAGKPGNQPQHF.